This is a list of T cell receptor beta chains from one sample in a study of T-cell memory formation after mild COVID-19. MiXCR, run by TCRdb on the 5' RACE reads, gives a single entry per CDR3 protein. The sample records about 200,000 distinct CDR3 sequences, over 7.5% being singletons. The sequenced sample was PBMCs or a T cell subset sorted from them (not recorded which). The receptors come from a man aged 18-30 years who had mild COVID-19 (a few samples of this study predate the infection). Cell type and time point are not known. Both conserved end residues are part of each CDR3. Each record gives: V gene, clone size, D gene, J gene, CDR3 DNA, CDR3 protein. The D gene is left open where the match is weak. Clone sizes are given selectively: once, few, many, or a class where the clone is expanded.

TRBV12-3/TRBV12-4	NA	TRBD2	TRBJ2-6	TGTGCCAGCAGTCGATCGGGGGGCTCTGGGGCCAACGTCCTGACTTTC	CASSRSGGSGANVLTF
TRBV29-1	few	TRBD2	TRBJ2-3	TGCAGCGGAAGCGGGGGGGCAGATACGCAGTATTTT	CSGSGGADTQYF
TRBV2	many	TRBD1	TRBJ2-5	TGTGCCAGCAGTTGGGACAGGGGCCGCCAAGAGACCCAGTACTTC	CASSWDRGRQETQYF
TRBV12-3/TRBV12-4	many	NA	TRBJ2-7	TGTGCCAGCAGTTTGGGGGGGGCCCTCTCCTACGAGCAGTACTTC	CASSLGGALSYEQYF
TRBV9	NA	NA	TRBJ2-6	TGTGCCAGCCAGGGGACTGGGGCCAACGTCCTGACTTTC	CASQGTGANVLTF
TRBV4-1	few	NA	TRBJ2-4	TGCGCCAGCAGCCACAGTCGGGGCGGGAAGTACTTC	CASSHSRGGKYF
TRBV5-1	NA	NA	TRBJ2-3	TGCGCCAGCAGCACCGGGACGCCGGGCAGGAATACGCAGTATTTT	CASSTGTPGRNTQYF
TRBV6-6	NA	NA	TRBJ1-5	TGTGCCAGCAAGGCAGCTTATAGCAATCAGCCCCAGCATTTT	CASKAAYSNQPQHF
TRBV6-2/TRBV6-3	NA	NA	TRBJ1-4	TGTGCCAGCAGTCGTTCCGATGGAGGTAATGAAAAACTGTTTTTT	CASSRSDGGNEKLFF
TRBV28	many	TRBD2	TRBJ2-3	TGTGCCCCGGGGGGGCCCTCGAGGGCAGATACGCAGTATTTT	CAPGGPSRADTQYF
TRBV2	NA	TRBD1	TRBJ1-5	TGTGCCAGCAGTGATCCCAGGGGGCTCAATCAGCCCCAGCATTTT	CASSDPRGLNQPQHF